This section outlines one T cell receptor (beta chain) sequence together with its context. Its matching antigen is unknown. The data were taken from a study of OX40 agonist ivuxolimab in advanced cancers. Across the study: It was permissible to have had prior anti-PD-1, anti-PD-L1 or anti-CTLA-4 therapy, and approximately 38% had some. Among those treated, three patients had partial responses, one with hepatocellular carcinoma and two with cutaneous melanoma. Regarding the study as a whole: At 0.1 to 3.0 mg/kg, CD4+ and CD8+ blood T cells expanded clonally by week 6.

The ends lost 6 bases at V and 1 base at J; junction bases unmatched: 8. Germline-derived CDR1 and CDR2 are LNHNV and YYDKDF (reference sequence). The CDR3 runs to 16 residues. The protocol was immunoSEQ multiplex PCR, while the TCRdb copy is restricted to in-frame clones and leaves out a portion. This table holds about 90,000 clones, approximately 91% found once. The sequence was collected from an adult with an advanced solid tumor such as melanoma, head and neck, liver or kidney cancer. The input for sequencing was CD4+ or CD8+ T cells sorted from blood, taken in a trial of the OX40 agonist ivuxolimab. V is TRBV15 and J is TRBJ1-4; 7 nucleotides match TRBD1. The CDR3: CATRTGLMRTNEKLFF. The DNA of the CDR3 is TGTGCCACCAGGACAGGGTTGATGAGAACTAATGAAAAACTGTTTTTT.